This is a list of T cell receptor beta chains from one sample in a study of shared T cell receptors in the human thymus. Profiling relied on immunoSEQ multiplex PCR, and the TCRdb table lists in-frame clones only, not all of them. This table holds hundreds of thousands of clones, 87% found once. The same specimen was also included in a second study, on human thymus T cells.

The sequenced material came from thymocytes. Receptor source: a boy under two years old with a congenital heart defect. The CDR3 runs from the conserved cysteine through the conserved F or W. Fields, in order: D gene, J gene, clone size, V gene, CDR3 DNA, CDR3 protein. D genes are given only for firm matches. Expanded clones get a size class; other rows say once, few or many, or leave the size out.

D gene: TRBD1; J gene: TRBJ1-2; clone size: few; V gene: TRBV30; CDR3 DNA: TGTGCCTGGAGTGAGAGGGGGCGGAATGGCTACACCTTC; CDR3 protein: CAWSERGRNGYTF
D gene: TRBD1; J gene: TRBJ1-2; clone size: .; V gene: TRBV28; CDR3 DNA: TGTGCCAGCAGTCTCGGACAGGGATGGGTTAATTATGGCTACACCTTC; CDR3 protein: CASSLGQGWVNYGYTF
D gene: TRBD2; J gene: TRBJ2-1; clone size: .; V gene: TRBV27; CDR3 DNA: TGTGCCAGCATGGCGGGAGGGCCGGGCTCCTACAATGAGCAGTTCTTC; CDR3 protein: CASMAGGPGSYNEQFF
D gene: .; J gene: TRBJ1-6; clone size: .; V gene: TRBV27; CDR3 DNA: TGTGCCAGCAGTTTAAGAAGAGATAATTCACCCCTCCACTTT; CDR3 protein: CASSLRRDNSPLHF
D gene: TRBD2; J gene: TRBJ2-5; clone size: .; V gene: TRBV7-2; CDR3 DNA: TGTGCCAGCAGCTTAGTAGGGCGGGGGTACATGAACCAAGAGACCCAGTACTTC; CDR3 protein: CASSLVGRGYMNQETQYF
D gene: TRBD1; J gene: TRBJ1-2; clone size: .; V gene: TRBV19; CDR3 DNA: TGTGCCAGTAGAGGGACAGGGCGCTATGGCTACACCTTC; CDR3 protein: CASRGTGRYGYTF
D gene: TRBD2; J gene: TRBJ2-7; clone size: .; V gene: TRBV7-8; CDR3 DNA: TGTGCCAGCAGCCCTCGACAGGGGACTAGCGGGGTTCCCCACGAGCAGTACTTC; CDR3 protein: CASSPRQGTSGVPHEQYF
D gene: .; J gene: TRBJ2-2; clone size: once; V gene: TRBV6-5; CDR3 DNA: TGTGCCAGCAGTTACTCTGCAGGGTGGAACACCGGGGAGCTGTTTTTT; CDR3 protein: CASSYSAGWNTGELFF
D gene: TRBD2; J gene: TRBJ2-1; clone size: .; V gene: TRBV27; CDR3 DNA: TGTGCCAGCAGTTTAGTACTAGCGGGACCCTTATACAATGAGCAGTTCTTC; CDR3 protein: CASSLVLAGPLYNEQFF
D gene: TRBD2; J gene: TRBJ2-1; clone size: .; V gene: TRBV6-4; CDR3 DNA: TGTGCCAGCAGTCCCCCGCGACTAGCGGGGGAACTCTACAATGAGCAGTTCTTC; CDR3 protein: CASSPPRLAGELYNEQFF